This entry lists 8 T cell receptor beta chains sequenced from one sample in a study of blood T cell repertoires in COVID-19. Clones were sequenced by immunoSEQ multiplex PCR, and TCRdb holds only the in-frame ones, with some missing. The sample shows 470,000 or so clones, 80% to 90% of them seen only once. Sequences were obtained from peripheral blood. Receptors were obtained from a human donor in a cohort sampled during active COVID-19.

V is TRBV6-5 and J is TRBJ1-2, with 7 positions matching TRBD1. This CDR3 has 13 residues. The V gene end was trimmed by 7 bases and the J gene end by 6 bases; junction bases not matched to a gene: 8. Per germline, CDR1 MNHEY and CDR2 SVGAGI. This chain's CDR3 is CASTQEGAHGYTF. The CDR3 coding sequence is TGTGCCAGCACCCAGGAGGGGGCGCATGGCTACACCTTC.

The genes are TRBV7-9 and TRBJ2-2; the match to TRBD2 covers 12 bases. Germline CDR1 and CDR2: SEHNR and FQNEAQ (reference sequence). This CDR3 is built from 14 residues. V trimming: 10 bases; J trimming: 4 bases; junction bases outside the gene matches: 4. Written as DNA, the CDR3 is TGTGCCACCGGACTAGCGGGAACCACCGGGGAGCTGTTTTTT. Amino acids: CATGLAGTTGELFF. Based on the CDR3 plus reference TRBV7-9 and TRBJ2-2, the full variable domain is DTGVSQNPRHKITKRGQNVTFRCDPISEHNRLYWYRQTLGQGPEFLTYFQNEAQLEKSRLLSDRFSAERPKGSFSTLEIQRTEQGDSAMYLCATGLAGTTGELFFGEGSRLTVL.

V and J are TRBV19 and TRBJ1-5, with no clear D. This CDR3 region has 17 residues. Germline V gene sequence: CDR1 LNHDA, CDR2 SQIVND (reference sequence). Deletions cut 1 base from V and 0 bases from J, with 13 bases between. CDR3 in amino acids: CASSIGLGGYSNQPQHF. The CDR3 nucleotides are TGTGCCAGTAGTATAGGGCTGGGAGGATATAGCAATCAGCCCCAGCATTTT.

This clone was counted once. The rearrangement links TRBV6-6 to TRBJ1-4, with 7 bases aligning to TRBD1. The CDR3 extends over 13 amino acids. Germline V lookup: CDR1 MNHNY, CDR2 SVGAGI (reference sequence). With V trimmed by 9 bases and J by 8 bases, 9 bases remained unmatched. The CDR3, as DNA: TGTGCCAGTGGAAAACAGGGGCGGGAAAAACTGTTTTTT. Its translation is CASGKQGREKLFF.

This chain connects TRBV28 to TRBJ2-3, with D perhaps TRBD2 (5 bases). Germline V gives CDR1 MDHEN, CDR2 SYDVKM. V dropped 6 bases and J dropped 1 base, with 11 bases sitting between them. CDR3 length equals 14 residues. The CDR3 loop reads CASREEGGTDTQYF. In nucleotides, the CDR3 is TGTGCCAGCAGGGAGGAAGGAGGCACAGATACGCAGTATTTT.

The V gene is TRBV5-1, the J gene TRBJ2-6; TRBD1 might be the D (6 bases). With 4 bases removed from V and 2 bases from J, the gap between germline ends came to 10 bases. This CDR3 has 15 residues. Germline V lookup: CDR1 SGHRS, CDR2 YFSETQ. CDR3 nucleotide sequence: TGCGCCAGCAGCCCCCAGGGGACTGGGGCCAACGTCCTGACTTTC. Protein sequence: CASSPQGTGANVLTF.

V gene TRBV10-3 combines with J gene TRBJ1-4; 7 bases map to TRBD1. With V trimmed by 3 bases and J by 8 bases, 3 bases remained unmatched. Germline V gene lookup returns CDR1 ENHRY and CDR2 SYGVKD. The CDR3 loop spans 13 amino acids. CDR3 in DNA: TGTGCCATCAGTGAAGGGGGACAGGAAAAACTGTTTTTT. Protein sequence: CAISEGGQEKLFF.

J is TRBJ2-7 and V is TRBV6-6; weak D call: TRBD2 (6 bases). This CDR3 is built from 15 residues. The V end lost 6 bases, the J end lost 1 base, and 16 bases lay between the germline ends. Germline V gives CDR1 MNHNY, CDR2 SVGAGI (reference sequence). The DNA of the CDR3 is TGTGCCAGCAGCCCCCCGGGACTCAGATCCTACGAGCAGTACTTC. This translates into CASSPPGLRSYEQYF.